This T cell receptor beta chain derives from a study of monozygotic twins with inflammatory bowel disease. Study-wide findings and caveats: Sharing of clonotypes with others was lower in IBD patients than in healthy twins, and this was especially so with disease activity.

This CDR3 comprises 13 residues. Looked up from germline, CDR1 is SGHDN and CDR2 is FVKESK. Concerning this clonotype: No antigen is known for it.

The team made cDNA by running eight separate reactions for each sample. UMIs that included a 6-nucleotide sample barcode were added by template switching, which took place during cDNA synthesis. TCRdb derives one entry per CDR3 protein from the 5' RACE reads, leaving out DNA. Its table records some 83,000 distinct CDR3 sequences. The chain links TRBV14 to TRBJ2-3; absent DNA, TCRdb's TRBD1 call cannot be checked. The receptor was derived from a human donor with ulcerative colitis or Crohn's disease, or a healthy co-twin of an affected twin (not recorded which). Sequencing was carried out using blood. CDR3 amino acids: CASSHGGTDTQYF.